The 19 T cell receptor beta chains presented below share a single source sample, sequenced in a study of PD-1 blockade in classical Hodgkin lymphoma. The repertoire was sequenced with immunoSEQ multiplex PCR; TCRdb's copy has only in-frame clones and lacks some. In the table there are about 46,000 clones, around three quarters of which are singletons. Relapses following autologous stem cell transplantation were seen in all patients, with brentuximab vedotin exposure varying. Sequenced here: peripheral blood mononuclear cells (PBMCs), sampled before the second cycle of nivolumab. The source of these receptors is a human donor with classical Hodgkin lymphoma.

The chain has TRBV11-2 and TRBJ2-1; 8 nucleotides line up with TRBD2. Germline CDR1 is SGHAT and CDR2 is FQNNGV. This CDR3 comprises 15 residues. The V and J ends lost 6 bases and 7 bases, in that order; junction bases with no gene match: 11. The CDR3 coding sequence is TGTGCCAGCAGACCCCCCGGGAGGGGGGTAAATGAGCAGTTCTTC. Translating it yields CASRPPGRGVNEQFF. The complete variable domain, with remaining parts taken from reference TRBV11-2 and TRBJ2-1, reads EAGVAQSPRYKIIEKRQSVAFWCNPISGHATLYWYQQILGQGPKLLIQFQNNGVVDDSQLPKDRFSAERLKGVDSTLKIQPAKLEDSAVYLCASRPPGRGVNEQFFGPGTRLTVL.

The V gene is TRBV5-4, the J gene TRBJ2-3, with D maybe TRBD2 (5 bases). Germline CDR1 reads SGHNT; CDR2 reads YYREEE (reference sequence). V lost 6 bases, J lost 2 bases, and 7 bases lay in between. CDR3 length: 12 amino acids. Written as DNA, the CDR3 is TGTGCCAGCACCCGGGACACAGATACGCAGTATTTT. Residues: CASTRDTDTQYF.

The rearrangement links TRBV30 to TRBJ1-6; D gene ambiguous. Germline-derived CDR1 and CDR2 are GTSNPN and SVGIG (reference sequence). Deletions cut 4 bases from V and 10 bases from J, with 17 bases between. This CDR3 spans 14 amino acids. CDR3 coding DNA: TGTGCCTGGAAGCCCGGGGTTCTCCAATCACCCCTCCACTTT. It yields the protein CAWKPGVLQSPLHF.

This clone occurred once. The chain recombines TRBV11-3 with TRBJ2-5, with TRBD1 matching over 9 bases. Germline V gene sequence: CDR1 SGHNT, CDR2 YENEEA. V was pared by 1 base and J by 5 bases, with 8 bases of the junction left unmatched. The CDR3 loop spans 16 amino acids. The CDR3 nucleotides are TGTGCCAGCAGCTTAGGACGGACAGGGGAAAGGGAGACCCAGTACTTC. Its translation: CASSLGRTGERETQYF.

The rearrangement links TRBV4-2 to TRBJ2-7; maybe TRBD2 (5 bases). The CDR3 has 13 residues. Germline V gene data show CDR1 as LGHNA and CDR2 as YNFKEQ. V shed 1 base and J shed 6 bases, with 10 bases lying between them. CDR3 region: CASSQVSRGEQYF. In DNA, the CDR3 is TGTGCCAGCAGCCAAGTGTCCCGGGGCGAGCAGTACTTC.

The V call is TRBV19, the J call TRBJ1-5, with TRBD1 matching 7 bases. There are 15 residues in the CDR3. Germline lookup yields CDR1 LNHDA and CDR2 SQIVND (reference sequence). J was trimmed by 0 bases and V by 3 bases; bases with no gene match: 2. For the CDR3, the DNA is TGTGCCAGTAGTATGGGACAGTATAGCAATCAGCCCCAGCATTTT. This codes for CASSMGQYSNQPQHF. Drawing the rest from reference TRBV19 and TRBJ1-5, the complete variable domain is DGGITQSPKYLFRKEGQNVTLSCEQNLNHDAMYWYRQDPGQGLRLIYYSQIVNDFQKGDIAEGYSVSREKKESFPLTVTSAQKNPTAFYLCASSMGQYSNQPQHFGDGTRLSIL.

This chain links TRBV12-5 with TRBJ2-7, with 10 bases fitting TRBD1. J gave up 0 bases and V 6 bases, and 5 bases lay outside the gene matches. The CDR3 spans 15 residues. In germline, CDR1 is LGHNT, CDR2 FRNRAP. The DNA of the CDR3 is TGTGCTAGTGGCCTGGGACAGGGGAGCTCCTACGAGCAGTACTTC. Its translation: CASGLGQGSSYEQYF.

A single count supports this clone. This chain connects TRBV30 to TRBJ2-5; D unresolved. V shed 4 bases and J shed 6 bases, with 12 bases lying between them. CDR3 size: 12 residues. Germline V gene data show CDR1 as GTSNPN and CDR2 as SVGIG (reference sequence). This chain's CDR3 is CAWTPMGKTQYF. CDR3 nucleotide sequence: TGTGCCTGGACCCCCATGGGAAAGACCCAGTACTTC. Filled out from reference TRBV30 and TRBJ2-5, the complete variable domain reads SQTIHQWPATLVQPVGSPLSLECTVEGTSNPNLYWYRQAAGRGLQLLFYSVGIGQISSEVPQNLSASRPQDRQFILSSKKLLLSDSGFYLCAWTPMGKTQYFGPGTRLLVL.

The rearrangement joins TRBV18 to TRBJ2-5; 7 nucleotides align to TRBD1. Germline V gives CDR1 KGHSH, CDR2 LQKENI. The CDR3 has 12 amino acids. The V and J ends lost 5 bases and 4 bases, in that order; junction bases with no gene match: 1. CDR3 in amino acids: CASSRDRETQYF. The CDR3 bases are TGTGCCAGCTCAAGGGACAGAGAGACCCAGTACTTC.

The sample holds one count of this clone. The chain carries TRBV9 and TRBJ2-1; tentatively, D is TRBD1 (6 bases). CDR1 is SGDLS and CDR2 is YYNGEE in the germline V gene. This CDR3 comprises 16 residues. V shed 3 bases and J shed 1 base, with 14 bases lying between them. The CDR3: CASSAGGGLSYNEQFF. The CDR3, as DNA: TGTGCCAGCAGCGCGGGTGGGGGCTTGTCCTACAATGAGCAGTTCTTC.

This sequence joins TRBV30 and TRBJ2-1; 10 bases are shared with TRBD2. The CDR3 totals 15 residues. Germline V gene lookup returns CDR1 GTSNPN and CDR2 SVGIG (reference sequence). The trim removed 4 bases at V and 2 bases at J, leaving 5 bases unmatched. The CDR3 sequence: CAWIPLAGTYNEQFF. In DNA, the CDR3 is TGTGCCTGGATCCCACTAGCGGGGACCTACAATGAGCAGTTCTTC.

This rearrangement joins TRBV7-9 to TRBJ2-1, with 8 bases aligning to TRBD2. Per germline, CDR1 SEHNR and CDR2 FQNEAQ (reference sequence). The CDR3 length is 15 residues. The ends lost 1 base at V and 8 bases at J; junction bases unmatched: 7. CDR3 DNA sequence: TGTGCCAGCAGCTTAGACGGGAGGGCCAGCCATGAGCAGTTCTTC. Its protein is CASSLDGRASHEQFF.

This clone appeared once. This rearrangement joins TRBV2 to TRBJ2-5; the D is unclear. V dropped 7 bases and J dropped 5 bases, with 14 bases sitting between them. The CDR3 totals 13 residues. Germline loops: CDR1 SNHLY, CDR2 FYNNEI. The CDR3 region has the DNA TGTGCCAGCATAGTTGAGTACGGTGAGACCCAGTACTTC. Encoded protein: CASIVEYGETQYF. Together with reference TRBV2 and TRBJ2-5, the CDR3 gives the full variable domain: EPEVTQTPSHQVTQMGQEVILRCVPISNHLYFYWYRQILGQKVEFLVSFYNNEISEKSEIFDDQFSVERPDGSNFTLKIRSTKLEDSAMYFCASIVEYGETQYFGPGTRLLVL.

The gene calls are TRBV7-6 and TRBJ2-7; tentatively, D is TRBD1 (5 bases). This CDR3 region has 16 residues. V lost 1 base and J 2 bases, leaving 15 bases between the germline ends. CDR1 is SGHVS and CDR2 is FNYEAQ in the germline V gene. CDR3 sequence reads: CASSLGQGKPPYEQYF. CDR3 DNA: TGTGCCAGCAGCTTAGGGCAGGGCAAACCCCCCTACGAGCAGTACTTC.

V and J are TRBV6-1 and TRBJ1-2, with a tentative D call TRBD1 (5 bases). The germline gives CDR1 MNHNS, CDR2 SASEGT. This CDR3 has 12 amino acids. V lost 6 bases to trimming and J lost 4 bases, with 9 bases between them. The CDR3 nucleotides read TGTGCCAGCAGGGGGGAGCTCTATGGCTACACCTTC. Its translation is CASRGELYGYTF.

This chain uses TRBV30 with TRBJ1-3, with D perhaps matching TRBD1 (5 bases). From germline, CDR1 is GTSNPN and CDR2 SVGIG (reference sequence). The CDR3 is made up of 12 amino acids. Trimming left V 5 bases short and J 4 bases short, with 9 bases between. This CDR3 reads CAWGGAGNTIYF. The CDR3 DNA is TGTGCCTGGGGGGGAGCCGGAAACACCATATATTTT.

The chain couples TRBV5-4 to TRBJ2-5; the D is unclear. Germline CDR1 and CDR2: SGHNT and YYREEE (reference sequence). V gave up 1 base and J gave up 2 bases, with 9 bases separating them. There are 14 residues in the CDR3. CDR3 in amino acids: CASSLSLGQETQYF. DNA for the CDR3: TGTGCCAGCAGCTTGTCGCTGGGACAAGAGACCCAGTACTTC.

The V call is TRBV27, the J call TRBJ2-5; unclear D gene. The V end was cut by 5 bases, the J end by 5 bases, with 12 bases between. Germline V gene data show CDR1 as MNHEY and CDR2 as SMNVEV (reference sequence). CDR3 length: 13 residues. The CDR3 DNA sequence: TGTGCCAGCAGTAACCGAGGTTGGGAGACCCAGTACTTC. This encodes CASSNRGWETQYF.

The V call is TRBV15, the J call TRBJ2-5, with D unresolved. Trimming removed 0 bases from V and 5 bases from J, with 10 bases in between. Germline CDR1 LNHNV, CDR2 YYDKDF (reference sequence). There are 14 residues in the CDR3. The CDR3 here is CATSRDGPRETQYF. The CDR3 DNA follows: TGTGCCACCAGCAGAGATGGCCCCCGGGAGACCCAGTACTTC.